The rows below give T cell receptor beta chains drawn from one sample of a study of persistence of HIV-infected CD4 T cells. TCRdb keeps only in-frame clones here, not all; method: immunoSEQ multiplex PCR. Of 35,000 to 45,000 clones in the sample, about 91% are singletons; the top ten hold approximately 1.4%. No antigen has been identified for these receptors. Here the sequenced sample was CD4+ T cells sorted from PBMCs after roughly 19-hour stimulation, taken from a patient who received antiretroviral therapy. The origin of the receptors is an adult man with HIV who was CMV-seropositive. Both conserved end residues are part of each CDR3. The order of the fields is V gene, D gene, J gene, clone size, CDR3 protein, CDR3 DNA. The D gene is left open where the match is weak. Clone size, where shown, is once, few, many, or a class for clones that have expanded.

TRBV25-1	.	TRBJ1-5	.	CASSGKDSNQPQHF	TGTGCCAGCAGTGGAAAAGATAGCAATCAGCCCCAGCATTTT
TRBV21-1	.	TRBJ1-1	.	CASSNAGWGNTEAFF	TGTGCCAGCAGCAACGCAGGGTGGGGGAACACTGAAGCTTTCTTT
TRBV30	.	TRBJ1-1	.	CAWTGTNTEAFF	TGTGCCTGGACAGGGACGAACACTGAAGCTTTCTTT
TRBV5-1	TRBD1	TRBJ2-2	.	CASMMDRAGELFF	TGCGCCAGCATGATGGACAGGGCCGGGGAGCTGTTTTTT
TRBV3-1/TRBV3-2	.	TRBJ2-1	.	CASSPTRYNEQFF	TGTGCCAGCAGCCCGACTAGGTACAATGAGCAGTTCTTC
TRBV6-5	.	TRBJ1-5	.	CASNRQFNQPQHF	TGTGCCAGCAATCGGCAGTTCAATCAGCCCCAGCATTTT
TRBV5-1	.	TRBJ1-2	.	CASSLDSLYGYTF	TGCGCCAGCAGCTTGGACAGCCTCTATGGCTACACCTTC
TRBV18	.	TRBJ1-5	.	CASSPTNSNQPQHF	TGTGCCAGCTCACCGACAAATAGCAATCAGCCCCAGCATTTT
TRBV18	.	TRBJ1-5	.	CASSLGQASNQPQHF	TGTGCCAGCTCACTAGGACAAGCTAGCAATCAGCCCCAGCATTTT
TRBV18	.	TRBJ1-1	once	CASSPPGVNTEAFF	TGTGCCAGCTCACCACCAGGGGTGAACACTGAAGCTTTCTTT
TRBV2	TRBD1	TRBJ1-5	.	CASNYDRANQPQHF	TGTGCCAGCAATTATGACAGGGCCAATCAGCCCCAGCATTTT
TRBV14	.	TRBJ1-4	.	CASSQEAGRLWEKLFF	TGTGCCAGCAGCCAGGAAGCAGGGCGCCTTTGGGAAAAACTGTTTTTT
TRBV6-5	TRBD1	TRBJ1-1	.	CASSRNRGTEAFF	TGTGCCAGCAGTAGAAACAGGGGAACTGAAGCTTTCTTT
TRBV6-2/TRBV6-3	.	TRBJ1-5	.	CASSYTPWDGQPQHF	TGTGCCAGCAGTTATACACCCTGGGACGGTCAGCCCCAGCATTTT
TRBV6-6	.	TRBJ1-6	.	CASSYAVGGSPLHF	TGTGCCAGCAGTTACGCCGTTGGGGGATCACCCCTCCACTTT
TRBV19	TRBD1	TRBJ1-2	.	CASRPTGAEKNYGYTF	TGTGCCAGTAGGCCGACAGGGGCGGAAAAAAACTATGGCTACACCTTC
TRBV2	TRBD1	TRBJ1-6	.	CASGQGSYNSPLHF	TGTGCCAGTGGACAGGGGTCCTATAATTCACCCCTCCACTTT
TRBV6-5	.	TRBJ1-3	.	CASSYGRNSGNTIYF	TGTGCCAGCAGTTACGGGCGGAACTCTGGAAACACCATATATTTT
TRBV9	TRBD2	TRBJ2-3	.	CASSATGTSPDTQYF	TGTGCCAGCAGCGCCACCGGGACTAGCCCCGATACGCAGTATTTT
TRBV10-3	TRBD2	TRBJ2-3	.	CAIRRGGAESTDTQYF	TGTGCCATCAGGCGGGGGGGAGCGGAAAGCACAGATACGCAGTATTTT
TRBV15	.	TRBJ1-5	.	CATSGTAYSNQPQHF	TGTGCCACCAGCGGGACGGCTTATAGCAATCAGCCCCAGCATTTT
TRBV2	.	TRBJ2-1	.	CASSRGREVYNEQFF	TGTGCCAGCAGTCGGGGCAGGGAGGTCTACAATGAGCAGTTCTTC
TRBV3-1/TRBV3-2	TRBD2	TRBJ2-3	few	CASSQMTSSGTQYF	TGTGCCAGCAGCCAGATGACTAGCAGTGGTACGCAGTATTTT
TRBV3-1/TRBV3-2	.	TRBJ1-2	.	CASSYRGLGDNYGYTF	TGTGCCAGCAGCTACCGGGGCCTGGGGGACAACTATGGCTACACCTTC
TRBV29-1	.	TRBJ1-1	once	CSARSQMNTEAFF	TGCAGCGCTAGATCACAGATGAACACTGAAGCTTTCTTT
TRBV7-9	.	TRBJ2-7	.	CASSLISGSYEQYF	TGTGCCAGCAGCTTAATCAGCGGCTCCTACGAGCAGTACTTC
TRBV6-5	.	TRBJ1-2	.	CASSSGQTPYGYTF	TGTGCCAGCAGCTCCGGACAGACTCCCTATGGCTACACCTTC
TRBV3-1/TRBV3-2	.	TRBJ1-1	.	CASSQDWQGGAEAFF	TGTGCCAGCAGCCAAGATTGGCAGGGCGGTGCTGAAGCTTTCTTT
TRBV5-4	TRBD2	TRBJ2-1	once	CASSLGLAGGNEQFF	TGTGCCAGCAGCTTGGGACTAGCGGGGGGCAATGAGCAGTTCTTC
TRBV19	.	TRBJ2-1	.	CASKEGGPSSYNEQFF	TGTGCCAGTAAAGAGGGCGGACCCTCCTCCTACAATGAGCAGTTCTTC
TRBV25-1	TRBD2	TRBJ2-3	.	CASSEYGREAPYF	TGTGCCAGCAGTGAATATGGGCGGGAGGCCCCGTATTTT
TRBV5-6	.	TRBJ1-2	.	CASSLGGIYGYTF	TGTGCCAGCAGCTTAGGAGGGATCTATGGCTACACCTTC
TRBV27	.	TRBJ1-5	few	CATRTGGGGNQPQHF	TGTGCCACTCGTACGGGGGGAGGAGGCAATCAGCCCCAGCATTTT
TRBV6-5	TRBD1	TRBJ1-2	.	CSLGKGTGRGYGYTF	TGTTCGCTGGGGAAGGGGACAGGACGAGGCTATGGCTACACCTTC